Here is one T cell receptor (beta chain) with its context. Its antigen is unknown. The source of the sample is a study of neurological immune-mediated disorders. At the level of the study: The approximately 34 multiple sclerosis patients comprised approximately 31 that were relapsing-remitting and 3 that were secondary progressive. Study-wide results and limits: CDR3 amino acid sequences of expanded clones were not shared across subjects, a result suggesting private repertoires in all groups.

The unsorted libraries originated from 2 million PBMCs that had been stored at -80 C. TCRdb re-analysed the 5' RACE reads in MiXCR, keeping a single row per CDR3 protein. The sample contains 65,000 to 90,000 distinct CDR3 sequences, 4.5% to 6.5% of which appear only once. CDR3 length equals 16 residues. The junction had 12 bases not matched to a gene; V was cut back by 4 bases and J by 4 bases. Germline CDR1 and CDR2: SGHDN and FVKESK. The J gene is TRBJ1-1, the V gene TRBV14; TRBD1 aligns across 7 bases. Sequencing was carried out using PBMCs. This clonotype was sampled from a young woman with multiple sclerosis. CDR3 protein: CASSPRQGLMATEAFF. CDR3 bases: TGTGCCAGCAGCCCTAGACAGGGCTTGATGGCCACTGAAGCTTTCTTT.